These T cell receptor beta chains were read from a single sample in a study of control samples from healthy donors and cancer patients. TCRdb's copy holds only in-frame clones and misses some; the assay was immunoSEQ multiplex PCR. Of around 110,000 clones in the sample, 85% to 90% were seen once. Source material: PBMCs. The receptors stem from a woman in her forties or fifties with colorectal cancer. Each CDR3 is given with its conserved first and last residue. The order of the fields is CDR3 protein, CDR3 DNA, D gene, clone size, J gene, V gene. The D gene is left open where the match is weak. Only part of the rows carry a size: once, few, many, or a class if the clone is expanded.

CASSDLRLLAPGSDTQYF TGTGCCAGCAGTGATCTCCGGCTACTAGCCCCAGGGTCAGATACGCAGTATTTT NA few TRBJ2-3 TRBV6-1
CASSLVRAATF TGTGCCAGCAGCTTAGTTCGGGCGGCCACCTTC NA NA TRBJ1-2 TRBV13
CASSISSGETETQYF TGTGCCAGTAGTATCTCGAGCGGGGAAACAGAGACCCAGTACTTC TRBD2 NA TRBJ2-5 TRBV19
CASSLGRQETQYF TGTGCCAGCAGCCTGGGACGGCAAGAGACCCAGTACTTC NA NA TRBJ2-5 TRBV28
CASSPIFPGTGSSGANVLTF TGTGCCAGCAGTCCTATATTCCCGGGGACAGGGAGTTCTGGGGCCAACGTCCTGACTTTC TRBD1 NA TRBJ2-6 TRBV28
CASSIKTEAFF TGTGCCAGTAGTATTAAGACTGAAGCTTTCTTT NA NA TRBJ1-1 TRBV19
CASSLRRYEQYF TGTGCCAGCAGCTTGAGGCGCTACGAGCAGTACTTC NA NA TRBJ2-7 TRBV5-6
CAWSETAVEEKLFF TGTGCCTGGAGCGAGACGGCAGTGGAGGAAAAACTGTTTTTT NA NA TRBJ1-4 TRBV30
CASSLSRDTYGYTF TGTGCCAGCTCACTGTCCCGGGACACCTATGGCTACACCTTC NA once TRBJ1-2 TRBV18
CASSPPSDTQYF TGTGCCAGCAGCCCGCCCTCCGATACGCAGTATTTT NA NA TRBJ2-3 TRBV7-2
CASSLFRGPDTQYF TGTGCCAGCAGCTTATTTCGGGGCCCAGATACGCAGTATTTT NA NA TRBJ2-3 TRBV7-2
CASSSGEGIYEQYF TGTGCCAGTAGTAGCGGGGAGGGAATCTACGAGCAGTACTTC TRBD2 NA TRBJ2-7 TRBV19
CASSNWGVPGVETQYF TGTGCCAGTAGTAATTGGGGCGTGCCAGGGGTAGAGACCCAGTACTTC NA few TRBJ2-5 TRBV19